The next 31 T cell receptor beta chains were all read from a single sample in a study of T cell clones after liver transplantation. Clones were read by immunoSEQ multiplex PCR, and TCRdb kept only the in-frame ones, dropping some. The sample has around 6,000 clones, roughly 85% seen once. Sequenced material: CD8+ T cells from blood, taken 24 months after liver transplant. The receptors shown here come from a human patient who received a liver transplant. Part of the T cells may come from the graft donor.

This clone was picked up a small number of times. The V and J genes are TRBV6-1 and TRBJ2-2; 9 bases are a match to TRBD1. The CDR3 is 14 amino acids. The trim removed 10 bases at V and 5 bases at J, leaving 8 bases unmatched. Germline CDR1 reads MNHNS; CDR2 reads SASEGT. In DNA, the CDR3 is TGTGCCACGAAAGGACAGGGGCATACCGGGGAGCTGTTTTTT. Translation gives CATKGQGHTGELFF.

The rearrangement uses TRBV19 and TRBJ1-1, with D possibly matching TRBD1 (5 bases). The CDR3 sequence is 13 residues long. V lost 4 bases, J lost 4 bases, and 10 bases lay in between. Germline CDR1 reads LNHDA; CDR2 reads SQIVND (reference sequence). CDR3 loop: CASSSWGGTEAFF. The CDR3 DNA sequence: TGTGCCAGTAGTAGTTGGGGGGGCACTGAAGCTTTCTTT.

The chain recombines TRBV27 with TRBJ1-1; D call uncertain. This CDR3 has 13 residues. V gave up 2 bases and J gave up 1 base, with 5 bases separating them. Germline V gene sequence: CDR1 MNHEY, CDR2 SMNVEV (reference sequence). Here the CDR3 reads CASSLLGNTEAFF. CDR3 coding DNA: TGTGCCAGCAGTTTACTGGGGAACACTGAAGCTTTCTTT.

The chain combines TRBV5-8 with TRBJ2-1, with TRBD1 matching 8 bases. Trimming took 1 base from V and 5 from J; bases not matched to a gene: 5. The CDR3 extends over 15 amino acids. CDR1 is SGHTS and CDR2 is YDEGEE in the germline V gene. The CDR3 sequence is CASSLFRTGNNEQFF. CDR3 coding DNA: TGTGCCAGCAGCTTGTTCCGGACAGGGAACAATGAGCAGTTCTTC. The full variable domain, rest sourced from reference TRBV5-8 and TRBJ2-1, is EAGVTQSPTHLIKTRGQQATLRCSPISGHTSVYWYQQALGLGLQFLLWYDEGEERNRGNFPPRFSGRQFPNYSSELNVNALELEDSALYLCASSLFRTGNNEQFFGPGTRLTVL.

J is TRBJ2-2 and V is TRBV21-1; the DNA was not used to check the table's D call, TRBD2. TRBV21-1 is tagged as a pseudogene. The CDR3 is 16 residues long. In DNA form, the CDR3 reads TGTGCCAGCAACCTTGGGACTAGCGGGGCCCCCGGGGAGCTGTTTTTT. Translating gives CASNLGTSGAPGELFF.

This rearrangement joins TRBV30 to TRBJ1-1; a weak D match, TRBD1 (5 bases). Germline CDR1 GTSNPN, CDR2 SVGIG (reference sequence). The V gene lost 1 base and the J gene lost 0 bases, with 21 bases spanning the gap. The CDR3 loop spans 18 amino acids. In nucleotides, the CDR3 is TGTGCCTGGAGTGCAGGGACTTTGGAGGTTGCCATGAACACTGAAGCTTTCTTT. It yields the protein CAWSAGTLEVAMNTEAFF.

J is TRBJ1-2 and V is TRBV5-4; no reliable D call. There are 15 residues in the CDR3. The germline V gene encodes CDR1 SGHNT and CDR2 YYREEE (reference sequence). Trimming stripped 3 bases from V and 8 bases from J, with 20 bases between. The CDR3 sequence is CASSWTASDDFGYTF. The CDR3 DNA follows: TGTGCCAGCAGCTGGACGGCGTCCGACGATTTCGGCTACACCTTC.

This chain links TRBV9 with TRBJ2-7; 11 bases agree with TRBD2. Trimming cost V 1 base and J 3 bases; bases outside gene matches: 0. The CDR3 spans 14 residues. Germline values: CDR1 SGDLS, CDR2 YYNGEE. CDR3 residues: CASSVTSGSYEQYF. DNA of the CDR3: TGTGCCAGCAGCGTAACTAGCGGGAGCTACGAGCAGTACTTC.

The chain recombines TRBV28 with TRBJ2-7; D unresolved. The ends were cut back, 3 bases at V and 6 bases at J, with 9 bases in the middle. The CDR3 spans 12 residues. CDR1 MDHEN and CDR2 SYDVKM come from the germline V gene. The CDR3 sequence is CASSLGGSEQYF. The CDR3 coding sequence is TGTGCCAGCAGTTTGGGCGGATCCGAGCAGTACTTC. Using reference TRBV28 and TRBJ2-7 for the parts outside the CDR3, the full variable domain is DVKVTQSSRYLVKRTGEKVFLECVQDMDHENMFWYRQDPGLGLRLIYFSYDVKMKEKGDIPEGYSVSREKKERFSLILESASTNQTSMYLCASSLGGSEQYFGPGTRLTVT.

V usage is TRBV27 and J usage is TRBJ1-1; possibly TRBD1 for D (6 bases). Trimming took off 0 bases at V and 8 bases at J, with 10 bases between the two ends. Germline V gene sequence: CDR1 MNHEY, CDR2 SMNVEV (reference sequence). This CDR3 contains 13 residues. The CDR3 bases are TGTGCCAGCAGTTTATCAGTTCAGGGGGAAGCTTTCTTT. It is translated as CASSLSVQGEAFF.

The V and J genes are TRBV4-3 and TRBJ1-2; the D gene is possibly TRBD1 (6 bases). With 4 bases removed from V and 13 bases from J, the gap between germline ends came to 19 bases. The CDR3 has 13 amino acids. Germline V lookup: CDR1 LGHNA, CDR2 YSLEER. The DNA of the CDR3 is TGCGCCAGCAGCCCTGGCGAGGGGGTGCCTGGCACCTTC. Amino acids: CASSPGEGVPGTF.

The rearrangement links TRBV4-2 to TRBJ2-1, with 10 bases that match TRBD2. This CDR3 spans 15 amino acids. Looked up from germline, CDR1 is LGHNA and CDR2 is YNFKEQ. The ends lost 4 bases at V and 3 bases at J; junction bases unmatched: 3. As DNA, the CDR3 is TGTGCCAGCAGCCCCCTAGCGGGAGACTACAATGAGCAGTTCTTC. Protein sequence: CASSPLAGDYNEQFF.

V and J are TRBV19 and TRBJ2-7; 8 bases are a match to TRBD1. The CDR3 consists of 14 residues. Germline lookup yields CDR1 LNHDA and CDR2 SQIVND (reference sequence). After removal of 3 bases from V and 3 bases from J, the junction contained 4 bases not matched to a gene. CDR3 loop: CASSIGTGHYEQYF. The CDR3 DNA is TGTGCCAGTAGTATTGGGACAGGACACTACGAGCAGTACTTC.

The genes are TRBV5-1 and TRBJ1-4; D unclear. This CDR3 is 14 amino acids long. From germline, CDR1 is SGHRS and CDR2 YFSETQ. V lost 0 bases to trimming and J lost 8 bases, with 11 bases between them. The CDR3 DNA reads as TGCGCCAGCAGCTTGGACTCGTTCGGCGAAAAACTGTTTTTT. Protein: CASSLDSFGEKLFF.

CDR3 in DNA: TGTGCCAGCAGCTTACAGGGCTACAATGAGCAGTTCTTC. Protein product: CASSLQGYNEQFF. The chain links TRBV7-6 to TRBJ2-1, with D possibly TRBD1 on 5 matching bases. This CDR3 region has 13 residues. CDR1 is SGHVS, CDR2 FNYEAQ, per germline. V gave up 2 bases and J gave up 3 bases, with 5 bases separating them.

CDR3 in DNA: TGTGCCAGCAGACCAAGCGGAAGCTCCTACGAGCAGTACTTC. It encodes CASRPSGSSYEQYF. The rearrangement links TRBV27 to TRBJ2-7, with a possible D match to TRBD2 (5 bases). Trimming removed 6 bases at V and 0 bases at J, with 12 bases between. The CDR3 has 14 amino acids. Germline CDR1 and CDR2: MNHEY and SMNVEV (reference sequence).

This clone was recorded only once. The chain couples TRBV7-9 to TRBJ1-4; D is perhaps TRBD1 (5 bases). This CDR3 is built from 14 residues. Trimming shortened V by 2 bases and J by 6 bases, and 10 bases separated the two germline ends. The V gene's germline CDR1 is SEHNR and CDR2 FQNEAQ (reference sequence). The chain's CDR3 is CASSLSGADEKLFF. CDR3 nucleotide sequence: TGTGCCAGCAGCTTATCTGGGGCCGATGAAAAACTGTTTTTT.

This sequence joins TRBV5-4 and TRBJ2-1; D call uncertain. The CDR3 extends over 13 amino acids. Between the trimmed V and J ends, which lost 1 base and 6 bases, there was a span of 8 bases. Germline lookup yields CDR1 SGHNT and CDR2 YYREEE (reference sequence). CDR3 coding DNA: TGTGCCAGCAGCTTGATGCCCCGCAATGAGCAGTTCTTC. This encodes CASSLMPRNEQFF.

The CDR3, as DNA: TGCGCCAGCAGCCTCTCCCGGGCGAGTTTGACAGATACGCAGTATTTT. It specifies CASSLSRASLTDTQYF. The chain is built from TRBV5-1 and TRBJ2-3; D not resolved. V was cut by 4 bases and J by 3 bases, with 18 bases left in between. The CDR3 length is 16 residues. CDR1 and CDR2 from the germline V gene are SGHRS and YFSETQ.

The CDR3, as DNA: TGTGCCAGCAGCCATGCCGGGACACCCTACAATGAGCAGTTCTTC. Protein: CASSHAGTPYNEQFF. The gene calls are TRBV5-6 and TRBJ2-1; TRBD1 is a possible D gene (6 bases). CDR3 length equals 15 residues. Germline values: CDR1 SGHDT, CDR2 YYEEEE. V lost 4 bases, J lost 2 bases, and 13 bases lay in between.

The chain uses TRBV25-1 and TRBJ1-5, with D unclear. V was pared by 5 bases and J by 7 bases, with 15 bases between. The germline V gene encodes CDR1 MGHDK and CDR2 SYGVNS. CDR3 length: 14 amino acids. Here the CDR3 reads CASSWPDEGQPQHF. The CDR3 nucleotides read TGTGCCAGCAGTTGGCCCGATGAGGGACAGCCCCAGCATTTT.

The rearrangement uses TRBV19 and TRBJ2-7; TRBD2 matches 12 bases. Germline CDR1 LNHDA, CDR2 SQIVND (reference sequence). The CDR3 length is 17 residues. V lost 5 bases to trimming and J lost 6 bases; unmatched junction nucleotides: 14. DNA for the CDR3: TGTGCCAGTAGTCCCCCGCGACTAGCGGGGGCTACTCTCGAGCAGTACTTC. Translated, it gives CASSPPRLAGATLEQYF.

The chain combines TRBV4-1 with TRBJ2-7; D perhaps matches TRBD2 (5 bases). CDR1 and CDR2 from the germline V gene are MGHRA and YSYEKL. The CDR3 sequence is 15 residues long. V was pared by 0 bases and J by 2 bases, with 11 bases between. The CDR3 region is CASSQDRGSAYEQYF. CDR3 DNA: TGCGCCAGCAGCCAAGATCGCGGGTCAGCCTACGAGCAGTACTTC.

This clone was found once. This chain joins TRBV6-6 and TRBJ1-5, with D uncertain. Germline CDR1 is MNHNY and CDR2 is SVGAGI (reference sequence). The CDR3 is 12 amino acids. V lost 2 bases and J 5 bases, leaving 4 bases between the germline ends. The CDR3 region is CASSYRDQPQHF. In nucleotides, the CDR3 is TGTGCCAGCAGTTACAGGGATCAGCCCCAGCATTTT.

V gene TRBV6-5 combines with J gene TRBJ2-5; 13 bases align to TRBD2. Trimming at V came to 5 bases and at J to 6 bases, leaving 6 bases not matched to a gene. The V gene's germline CDR1 is MNHEY and CDR2 SVGAGI. This CDR3 comprises 15 residues. The CDR3 DNA is TGTGCCAGCAGTCCAGGGACTAGCGGGATGAAGACCCAGTACTTC. Protein product: CASSPGTSGMKTQYF.

The rearrangement uses TRBV28 and TRBJ1-3; weak D call: TRBD1 (5 bases). Trimming shortened V by 4 bases and J by 3 bases, and 13 bases separated the two germline ends. CDR1 is MDHEN, CDR2 SYDVKM, per germline. This CDR3 is 15 amino acids long. In nucleotides, the CDR3 is TGTGCCAGCAGTTCTATCGACAGACATGGAAACACCATATATTTT. Translated, it gives CASSSIDRHGNTIYF.

The CDR3 DNA sequence: TGCGCCAGCAGTGAGCTGGGACTAGCGGGGGGAGTGGAGACCCAGTACTTC. As protein: CASSELGLAGGVETQYF. The chain has TRBV10-1 and TRBJ2-5; 15 nucleotides align to TRBD2. The trim removed 2 bases at V and 5 bases at J, leaving 6 bases unmatched. Germline V gene sequence: CDR1 WNHNN, CDR2 SYGVQD (reference sequence). The CDR3 is 17 amino acids.

The CDR3 reads CASIPGAVTDTQYF. Written as DNA, the CDR3 is TGTGCCAGCATTCCGGGGGCAGTCACAGATACGCAGTATTTT. The genes are TRBV6-6 and TRBJ2-3; D might be TRBD1 or TRBD2, each matching 6 bases. The CDR3 has 14 residues. Trimming took off 7 bases at V and 2 bases at J, with 13 bases between the two ends. CDR1 and CDR2 from the germline V gene are MNHNY and SVGAGI (reference sequence).

The V call is TRBV28, the J call TRBJ2-2; perhaps D is TRBD1 or TRBD2 (6 bases each). V lost 11 bases and J lost 2, with 15 bases in between. The V gene's germline CDR1 is MDHEN and CDR2 SYDVKM. This CDR3 comprises 14 residues. The CDR3 coding sequence is TGTGCCCTCCGGGGGCCGCATAACACCGGGGAGCTGTTTTTT. Its translation: CALRGPHNTGELFF.

Details on this clone: This may come from a read error, since a much larger clone is one base off. This chain uses TRBV2 with TRBJ1-1; D remains ambiguous. Germline V gene data show CDR1 as SNHLY and CDR2 as FYNNEI. The CDR3 spans 14 residues. In DNA form, the CDR3 reads TGTACCAGCAGTGAACCGAAAATGAACACTGAAGCTTTCTTT. It codes for CTSSEPKMNTEAFF.

In nucleotides, the CDR3 is TGTGCCAGCAGCTCAGGGACAGTCTCTGGGGCCAACGTCCTGACTTTC. Protein product: CASSSGTVSGANVLTF. The chain recombines TRBV7-9 with TRBJ2-6; the match to TRBD1 covers 7 bases. Trimming removed 4 bases from V and 0 bases from J; junction bases left unmatched: 3. CDR3 length: 16 residues. The V gene's germline CDR1 is SEHNR and CDR2 FQNEAQ (reference sequence).